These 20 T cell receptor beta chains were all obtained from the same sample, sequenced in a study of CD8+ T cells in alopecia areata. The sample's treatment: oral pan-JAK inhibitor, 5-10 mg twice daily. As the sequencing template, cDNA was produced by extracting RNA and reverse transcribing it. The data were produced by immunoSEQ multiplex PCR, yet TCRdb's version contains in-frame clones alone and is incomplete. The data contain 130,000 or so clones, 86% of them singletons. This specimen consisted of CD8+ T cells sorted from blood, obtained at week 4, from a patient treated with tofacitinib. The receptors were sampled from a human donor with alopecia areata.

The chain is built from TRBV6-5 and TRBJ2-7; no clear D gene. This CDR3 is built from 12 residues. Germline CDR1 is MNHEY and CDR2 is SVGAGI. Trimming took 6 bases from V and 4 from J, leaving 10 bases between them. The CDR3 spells CASSPLGYEQYF. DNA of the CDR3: TGTGCCAGCAGCCCCTTGGGTTACGAGCAGTACTTC.

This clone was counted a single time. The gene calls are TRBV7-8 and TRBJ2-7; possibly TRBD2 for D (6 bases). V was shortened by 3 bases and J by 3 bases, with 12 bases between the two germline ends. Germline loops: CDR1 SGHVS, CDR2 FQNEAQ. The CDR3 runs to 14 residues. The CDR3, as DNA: TGTGCCAGCAGCTTGCGGGGTACGGGCTACGAGCAGTACTTC. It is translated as CASSLRGTGYEQYF.

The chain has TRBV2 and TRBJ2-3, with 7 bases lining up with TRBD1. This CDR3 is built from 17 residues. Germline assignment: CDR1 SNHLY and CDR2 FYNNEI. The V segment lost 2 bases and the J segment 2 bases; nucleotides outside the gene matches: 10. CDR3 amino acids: CASSEHAGTDYTDTQYF. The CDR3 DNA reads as TGTGCCAGCAGTGAACATGCCGGGACAGATTACACAGATACGCAGTATTTT.

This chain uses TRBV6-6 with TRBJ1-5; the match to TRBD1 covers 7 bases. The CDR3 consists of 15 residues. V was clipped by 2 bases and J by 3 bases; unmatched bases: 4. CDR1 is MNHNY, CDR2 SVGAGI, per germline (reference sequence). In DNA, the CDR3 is TGTGCCAGCAGTTACCGGGACAGCATCAATCAGCCCCAGCATTTT. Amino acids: CASSYRDSINQPQHF.

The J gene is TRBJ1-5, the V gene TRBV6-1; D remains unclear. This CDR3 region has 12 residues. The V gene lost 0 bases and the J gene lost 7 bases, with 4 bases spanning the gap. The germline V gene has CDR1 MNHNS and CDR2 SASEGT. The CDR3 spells CASSEARQPQHF. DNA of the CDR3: TGTGCCAGCAGTGAAGCCAGACAGCCCCAGCATTTT.

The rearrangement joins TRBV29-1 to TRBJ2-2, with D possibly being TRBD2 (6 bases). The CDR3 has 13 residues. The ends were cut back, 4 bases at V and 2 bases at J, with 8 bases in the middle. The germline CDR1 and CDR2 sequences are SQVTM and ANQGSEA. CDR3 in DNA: TGCAGCGTTGGGAGGGGTAACACCGGGGAGCTGTTTTTT. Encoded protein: CSVGRGNTGELFF.

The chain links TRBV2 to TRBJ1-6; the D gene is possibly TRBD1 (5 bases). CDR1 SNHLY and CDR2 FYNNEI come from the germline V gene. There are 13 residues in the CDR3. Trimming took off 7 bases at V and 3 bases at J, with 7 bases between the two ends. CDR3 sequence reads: CASMRGYNSPLHF. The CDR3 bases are TGTGCCAGCATGAGGGGCTATAATTCACCCCTCCACTTT.

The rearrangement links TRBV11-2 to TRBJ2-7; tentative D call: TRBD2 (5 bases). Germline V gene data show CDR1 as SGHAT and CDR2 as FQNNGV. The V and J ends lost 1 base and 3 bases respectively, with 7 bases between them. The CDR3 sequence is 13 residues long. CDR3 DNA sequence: TGTGCCAGCAGCTTAGGGACTTACTACGAGCAGTACTTC. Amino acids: CASSLGTYYEQYF.

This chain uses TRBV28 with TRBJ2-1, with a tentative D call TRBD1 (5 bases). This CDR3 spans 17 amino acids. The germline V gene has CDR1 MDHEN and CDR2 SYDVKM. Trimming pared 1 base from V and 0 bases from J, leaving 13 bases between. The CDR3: CASSLSGQLSSYNEQFF. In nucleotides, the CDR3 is TGTGCCAGCAGTTTATCCGGACAATTGAGCTCCTACAATGAGCAGTTCTTC.

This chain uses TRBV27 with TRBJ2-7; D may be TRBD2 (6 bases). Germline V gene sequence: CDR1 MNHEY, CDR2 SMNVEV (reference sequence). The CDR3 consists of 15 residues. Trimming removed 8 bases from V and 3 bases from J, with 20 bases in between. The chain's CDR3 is CASAPTGEAFYEQYF. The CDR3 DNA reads TGTGCCAGCGCCCCTACGGGGGAAGCTTTCTACGAGCAGTACTTC.

CDR3 loop: CASSLEGVEQYF. For the CDR3, the DNA is TGTGCCAGCAGCTTAGAGGGGGTCGAGCAGTACTTC. The V call is TRBV7-9, the J call TRBJ2-7, with D perhaps matching TRBD1 (6 bases). This CDR3 contains 12 residues. CDR1 and CDR2 from the germline V gene are SEHNR and FQNEAQ (reference sequence). The ends were cut back, 1 base at V and 6 bases at J, with 7 bases in the middle. Full variable domain (missing parts from reference TRBV7-9 and TRBJ2-7): DTGVSQNPRHKITKRGQNVTFRCDPISEHNRLYWYRQTLGQGPEFLTYFQNEAQLEKSRLLSDRFSAERPKGSFSTLEIQRTEQGDSAMYLCASSLEGVEQYFGPGTRLTVT.

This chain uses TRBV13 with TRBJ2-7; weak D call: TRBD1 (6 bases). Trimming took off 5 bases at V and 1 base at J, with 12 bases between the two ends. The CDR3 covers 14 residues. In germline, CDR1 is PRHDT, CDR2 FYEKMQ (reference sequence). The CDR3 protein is CASSQDSLSYEQYF. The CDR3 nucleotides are TGTGCCAGCAGCCAGGACAGCTTGTCCTACGAGCAGTACTTC.

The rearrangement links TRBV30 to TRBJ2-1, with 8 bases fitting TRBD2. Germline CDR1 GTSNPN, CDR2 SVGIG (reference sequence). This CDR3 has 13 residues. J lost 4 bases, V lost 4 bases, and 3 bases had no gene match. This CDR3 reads CAWTSGGYNEQFF. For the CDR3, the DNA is TGTGCCTGGACGAGCGGGGGATACAATGAGCAGTTCTTC.

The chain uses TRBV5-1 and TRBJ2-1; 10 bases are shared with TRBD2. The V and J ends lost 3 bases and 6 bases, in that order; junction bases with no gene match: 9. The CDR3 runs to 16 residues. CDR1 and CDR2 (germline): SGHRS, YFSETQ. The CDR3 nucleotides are TGCGCCAGCAGCTCACATAGCGGGAGGAGGGCCAATGAGCAGTTCTTC. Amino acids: CASSSHSGRRANEQFF.

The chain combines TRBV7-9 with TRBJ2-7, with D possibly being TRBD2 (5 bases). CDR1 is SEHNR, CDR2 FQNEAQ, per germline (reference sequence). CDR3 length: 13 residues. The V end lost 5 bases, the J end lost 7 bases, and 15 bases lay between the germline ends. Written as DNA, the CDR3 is TGTGCCAGCAGCACCGTTGGAGGTGATGAGCAGTACTTC. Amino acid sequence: CASSTVGGDEQYF.

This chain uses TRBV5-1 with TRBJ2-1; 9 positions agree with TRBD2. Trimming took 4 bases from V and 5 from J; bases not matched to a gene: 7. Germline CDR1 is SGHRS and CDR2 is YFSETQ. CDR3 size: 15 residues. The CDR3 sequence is CASSQGLATNNEQFF. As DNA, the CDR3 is TGCGCCAGCAGCCAAGGACTAGCGACTAACAATGAGCAGTTCTTC. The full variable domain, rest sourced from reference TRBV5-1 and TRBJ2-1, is KAGVTQTPRYLIKTRGQQVTLSCSPISGHRSVSWYQQTPGQGLQFLFEYFSETQRNKGNFPGRFSGRQFSNSRSEMNVSTLELGDSALYLCASSQGLATNNEQFFGPGTRLTVL.

CDR3 loop: CASSSGQGNIQYF. CDR3 coding DNA: TGTGCCAGCAGCTCGGGACAGGGAAACATTCAGTACTTC. The V call is TRBV7-9, the J call TRBJ2-4; 9 nucleotides line up with TRBD1. The germline V gene has CDR1 SEHNR and CDR2 FQNEAQ (reference sequence). The CDR3 runs to 13 residues. Trimming at V came to 4 bases and at J to 6 bases, leaving 1 base not matched to a gene.

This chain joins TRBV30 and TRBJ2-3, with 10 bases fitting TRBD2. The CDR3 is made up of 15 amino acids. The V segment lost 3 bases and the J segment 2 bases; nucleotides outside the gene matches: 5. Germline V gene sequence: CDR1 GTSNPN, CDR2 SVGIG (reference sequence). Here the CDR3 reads CAWSISGGLTDTQYF. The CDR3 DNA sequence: TGTGCCTGGAGCATTAGCGGGGGGCTCACAGATACGCAGTATTTT.

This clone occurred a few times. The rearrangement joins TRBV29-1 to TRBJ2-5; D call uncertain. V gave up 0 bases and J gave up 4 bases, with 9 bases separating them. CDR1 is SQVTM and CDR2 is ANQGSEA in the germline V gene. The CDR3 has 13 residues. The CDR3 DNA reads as TGCAGCGTTGAAGAAGAGTTAGGAGAGACCCAGTACTTC. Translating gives CSVEEELGETQYF.

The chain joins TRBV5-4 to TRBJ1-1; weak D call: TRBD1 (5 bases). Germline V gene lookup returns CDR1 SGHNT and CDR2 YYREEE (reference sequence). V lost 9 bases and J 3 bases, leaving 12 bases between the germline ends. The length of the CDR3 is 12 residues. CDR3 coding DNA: TGTGCCACTCTTGGAGGGGACACTGAAGCTTTCTTT. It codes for CATLGGDTEAFF.